This section outlines one T cell receptor beta chain sequence together with its context. Its antigen is not known. The data derive from a study of CD8 T cells in Susac syndrome. Study-wide findings and caveats: The study's TCR sequencing and HLA analysis drew on a certain number of individuals. That number was acknowledged as relatively small.

Healthy donors constituted the control group, matched for age and sex. It was negative isolation that provided the CD8+ and CD4+ T cells, whereas TEMRA cells were enriched by FACS. When the RNA was reverse transcribed, random hexamers were used with an input of 0.5 to 1 ug. Each CDR3 protein is one row after TCRdb ran MiXCR on the immunoSEQ multiplex PCR reads. The sample gives about 190,000 distinct CDR3 sequences, 90% to 95% of which show up once; 0.09% to 0.12% is in the top ten. The sequence was obtained from a human donor in good health. The sequencing sample was made of CD4+ T cells from PBMCs.

The CDR3 is CATSRGSSYEQFF. The CDR3 nucleotides are TGTGCCACCAGCAGAGGATCTAGCTATGAGCAGTTCTTC. V and J are TRBV15 and TRBJ2-1, with D perhaps TRBD2 (5 bases). Trimming shortened V by 1 base and J by 8 bases, and 9 bases separated the two germline ends. Germline lookup yields CDR1 LNHNV and CDR2 YYDKDF (reference sequence). This CDR3 contains 13 residues.